This T cell receptor beta chain was sequenced during a study of shared clonotypes between healthy human individuals. This CDR3 comprises 17 residues. The V gene's germline CDR1 is SGHVS and CDR2 FQNEAQ. Trimming took 2 bases from V and 0 from J; bases not matched to a gene: 5. CD45RO-negative, CCR7-selected cells formed the naive CD8 fraction, which excluded terminally differentiated effector memory CD45RA+ cells. Findings and limits, study-wide: Estimated clonotype richness was generally higher in naive than memory subsets. Donor scarcity curtailed the genetic and exposure-history diversity represented herein. Non-shared clonotypes were found to have lower generation probabilities than the clonotypes that were shared by all four of the sorted-subset donors.

Concerning this clone itself: What it binds is unknown.

Original analysis: ImmunoSEQ only sent back junction sequences with no quality scores, so filtering was done differently. The table came from immunoSEQ multiplex PCR; TCRdb's copy has only in-frame clones and leaves some out. That table supplies the V and J calls and clone size; D and trimming were determined from the DNA. The sample holds about 2.1 million clones; around 93% are singletons and the top ten take 1.5% to 2%. The genes are TRBV7-8 and TRBJ2-5; TRBD2 agrees at 11 bases. The TCR comes from a man between 18 and 29 years old in good health. Some clones in this sample may be carry-over from other donors' samples. The sequencing input was naive CD8+ T cells from PBMCs. CDR3 sequence (DNA): TGTGCCAGCAGCTTAACCGGACTAGCGGGCCACCAAGAGACCCAGTACTTC. Residues: CASSLTGLAGHQETQYF.